The sequence of this T cell receptor beta chain was determined in a study of blood T cells in healthy people across ages. Each donor had roughly 10 milliliters of peripheral blood drawn. A second PCR, run for roughly 7 to 12 cycles, used a sample-barcoded 5' primer plus a J-beta primer mix. TCRdb reanalysed the 5' RACE reads using MiXCR and keeps one entry per CDR3 protein. The data contain 750,000 to 850,000 distinct CDR3 sequences, 20% to 25% of them singletons. This same sample was also taken into another study, of T cells of mothers and their children.

The sample consisted of blood. This TCR derives from a boy between 5 and 17 years old in good health.

CDR3 in DNA: TGTGCCAGCAGGAAACCGGGACAGGGTCGGGAGACCCAGTACTTC. It is translated as CASRKPGQGRETQYF. This chain uses TRBV27 with TRBJ2-5; 9 nucleotides line up with TRBD1. CDR1 MNHEY and CDR2 SMNVEV come from the germline V gene (reference sequence). This CDR3 has 15 amino acids. Trimming cost V 6 bases and J 5 bases; bases outside gene matches: 10.